This T cell receptor beta chain was profiled in a study of blood T cell repertoires in COVID-19. Study details: Sites in the United States, Italy and Spain provided acute and convalescent COVID-19 samples. T cells, B-cell-depleted T cells, or PBMCs supplied cDNA or gDNA.

From germline, CDR1 is SGHNT and CDR2 YYREEE (reference sequence). The J segment lost 4 bases and the V segment lost 5 bases, leaving 10 bases of the junction unmatched. CDR3 size: 15 residues. Per the original methods: Estimation of nucleated cell counts was performed using reference gene primer amplification. Profiled with immunoSEQ multiplex PCR; TCRdb holds only in-frame clones, not every one. The V and J calls and clone size are taken from that table; D and trimming were inferred from the DNA. Of some 41,000 clones listed, about 81% are singletons. The sequencing input was peripheral blood. The rearrangement links TRBV5-4 to TRBJ1-2, with TRBD1 matching 8 bases. This clonotype was obtained from a man aged 35 to 55 with active or convalescent COVID-19. DNA for the CDR3: TGTGCCAGCAGTCCGCTTCTTGACAGGGGCTATGGCTACACCTTC. Translated: CASSPLLDRGYGYTF.